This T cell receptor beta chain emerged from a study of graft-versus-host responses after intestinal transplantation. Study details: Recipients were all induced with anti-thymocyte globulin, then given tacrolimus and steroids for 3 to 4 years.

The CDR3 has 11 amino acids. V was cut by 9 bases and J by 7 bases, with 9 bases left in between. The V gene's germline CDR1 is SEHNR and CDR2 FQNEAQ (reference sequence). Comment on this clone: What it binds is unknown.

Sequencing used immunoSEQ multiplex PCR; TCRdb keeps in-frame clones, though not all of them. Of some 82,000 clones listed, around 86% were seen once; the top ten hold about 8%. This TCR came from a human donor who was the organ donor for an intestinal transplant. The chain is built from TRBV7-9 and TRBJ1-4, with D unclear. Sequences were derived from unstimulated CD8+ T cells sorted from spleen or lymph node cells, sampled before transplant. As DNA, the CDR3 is TGTGCCAGAAACACAATTGAAAAACTGTTTTTT. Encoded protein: CARNTIEKLFF.